The rows below give T cell receptor beta chains drawn from one sample of a study of Ad26.COV2.S vaccination and SARS-CoV-2 variants. Clones were sequenced by immunoSEQ multiplex PCR, and TCRdb holds only the in-frame ones, with some missing. The sample records approximately 420,000 clones, 88% being singletons. Sample: peripheral blood, taken in a trial of Ad26.COV2.S vaccine versus placebo. The receptors were gathered from a person between 18 and 60 years old who received the Ad26.COV2.S COVID-19 vaccine or a placebo. CDR3s leave out the opening cysteine and the closing phenylalanine or tryptophan. D genes are given only for firm matches.

d_gene	j_gene	v_gene	CDR3aa
TRBD1	TRBJ1-3	TRBV27	ASSLSRGGGHTIY
.	TRBJ1-2	TRBV28	ASSLGGAWYGYT
TRBD1	TRBJ1-3	TRBV7-9	ASSLVFRHRGENTIY
.	TRBJ1-2	TRBV5-6	ASSWPSGAAGYT
.	TRBJ1-5	TRBV28	ASSLRQYNQPQH
.	TRBJ1-1	TRBV5-6	ASSLVRAEVTEAF
.	TRBJ2-4	TRBV12-5	ASGHPELNIQY
.	TRBJ1-3	TRBV27	ASSLHGPGNTIY
TRBD1	TRBJ2-1	TRBV7-3	ASSLVTGSYNEQF
TRBD1	TRBJ2-1	TRBV5-1	ASSLGDRLGNEQF
.	TRBJ2-5	TRBV7-2	ASSSRGPGGETQY
.	TRBJ2-2	TRBV28	ASTKLGQTNTGELF
TRBD2	TRBJ2-1	TRBV7-3	ASSSHLAGGRNEQF
TRBD2	TRBJ2-7	TRBV6-6	ASSPRLAAPSYEQY
.	TRBJ2-1	TRBV28	ASSPPGRVNEQF
TRBD2	TRBJ2-7	TRBV19	ASSTPGLRNEQY
.	TRBJ2-7	TRBV6-5	ASSYSPPPYEQY
.	TRBJ1-1	TRBV6-6	ASSYSNTEAF
.	TRBJ2-3	TRBV3-1/TRBV3-2	ASSQDPTGARDTQY
TRBD1	TRBJ1-5	TRBV9	ASSATQGANQPQH
.	TRBJ1-6	TRBV28	ASSFRGIHNSPLH
.	TRBJ2-7	TRBV9	ASSVGVNSYEQY
.	TRBJ2-5	TRBV5-1	ASSYARPQETQY
.	TRBJ2-3	TRBV10-3	AIKQGLSTDTQY
.	TRBJ2-4	TRBV6-4	ASSPQAGAENIQY
TRBD1	TRBJ1-1	TRBV2	ARTGVGNTEAF
.	TRBJ1-1	TRBV20-1	SARGTEAF
.	TRBJ2-1	TRBV4-3	ASSENNEQF